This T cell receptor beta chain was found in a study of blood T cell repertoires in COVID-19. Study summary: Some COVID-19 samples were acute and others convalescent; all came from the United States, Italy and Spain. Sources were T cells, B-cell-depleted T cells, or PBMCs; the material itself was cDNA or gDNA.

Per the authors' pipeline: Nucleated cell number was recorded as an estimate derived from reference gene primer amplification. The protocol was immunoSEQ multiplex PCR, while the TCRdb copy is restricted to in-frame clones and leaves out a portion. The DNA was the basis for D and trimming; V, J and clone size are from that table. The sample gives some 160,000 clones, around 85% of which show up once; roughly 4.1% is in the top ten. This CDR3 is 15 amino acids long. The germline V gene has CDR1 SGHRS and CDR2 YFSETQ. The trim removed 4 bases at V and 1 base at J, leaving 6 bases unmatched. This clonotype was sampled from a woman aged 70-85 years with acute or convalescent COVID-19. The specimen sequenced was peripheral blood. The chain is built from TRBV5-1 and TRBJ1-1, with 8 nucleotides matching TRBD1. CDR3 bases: TGCGCCAGCAGCCGGACAGGGACGGGGAACACTGAAGCTTTCTTT. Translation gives CASSRTGTGNTEAFF.